Below, one T cell receptor (beta chain) is given with its context. Germline lookup yields CDR1 SEHNR and CDR2 FQNEAQ (reference sequence). This CDR3 is built from 12 residues. V lost 7 bases and J 7 bases, leaving 11 bases between the germline ends. In the PCR, 60 Vbeta and 13 Jbeta primers were used. In the original workflow: Counted up in a later analysis, unique TCR beta chains came to about 80 million, with around 10 million shared. The repertoire was sequenced with immunoSEQ multiplex PCR; TCRdb's copy has only in-frame clones and lacks some. V and J calls and clone size are given by that table; D and trimming were obtained from the DNA. The record lists tens of thousands of clones, of which the ten most abundant hold 1.5%. The sample belongs to a study of cytomegalovirus exposure and HLA in healthy donors. Study-level background: T cells numbering about 180 million yielded around 120 million unique TCR beta sequences in an earlier analysis.

The sample comprised PBMCs. The sequence derives from a woman aged 55-69 years in good health and CMV-seronegative. The chain employs TRBV7-9 and TRBJ2-1, with D tentatively TRBD2 (6 bases). The CDR3 DNA is TGTGCCAGCACCCGGGCGGGGAATGAGCAGTTCTTC. Translated: CASTRAGNEQFF.